Given below is one T cell receptor (beta chain) in context. This clonotype was observed a handful of times. The specificity of this receptor is unknown. No clone much larger than this one lies a single base away; base qualities are absent. This record comes from a study of regulatory T cells in long-lasting Graves disease listed by TCRdb under 2021. Regarding the research as a whole: Patients with newly diagnosed Graves' disease had been on antithyroid drugs for under 3 months. The study was conducted in China and was registered as a clinical trial. Persistent Graves' disease patients were compared with newly diagnosed Graves' disease patients by peripheral blood TCR sequencing and RNA sequencing. A total of about 35 samples underwent TCR sequencing, from about 13 patients with persistent Graves' disease and some 20 patients with newly diagnosed Graves' disease.

The V and J ends are trimmed by 4 bases and 6 bases, leaving 16 bases between them. The cysteine opens and the phenylalanine closes a CDR3 of 15 amino acids. The DNA shown is the 45-base CDR3, in frame from base 1. CDR1 and CDR2 are drawn from the germline V gene: KGHDR, SFDVKD. To prepare the library, multiplex PCR was applied. The data were produced on an Illumina HiSeq 4000. TCR beta libraries were built with iRepertoire HTBI primers and Arm-PCR amplification of CDR3 regions. Gel purification was performed on PCR products prior to sequencing. Per the authors' processing: Gene usage analysis of CDR3 amino acid clonotypes used the 60 to 80 TRBV and more than 13 TRBJ segments found across samples. Filtered high-quality paired reads were merged into contigs using COPE and FqMerger. Contigs were aligned with BLAST to IMGT TRBV, TRBD and TRBJ reference genes, and CDR3 was defined per IMGT. Any clonotype with a frequency above 0.1% was counted as a highly expanded clone. Shannon entropy was used to measure repertoire diversity, and the Gini coefficient was used to measure V-J evenness. A clonotype was considered public if more than one individual shared it. The public reads were quality trimmed at Q25 with fastp and then assembled into clones with MiXCR by TCRdb, keeping productive beta chains. Identical CDR3 protein sequences are pooled into one entry, listed with their most common genes and DNA. None of the V and J calls come from the authors' own analysis; TCRdb made them. The sample table records approximately 400,000 distinct CDR3 sequences; 15% to 19% of these occur just once. Together, the top ten hold about a fifth of the sample.

Results the study describes overall, beyond this receptor: Compared with newly diagnosed patients, patients with persistent Graves' disease had lower TCR Shannon entropy and fewer highly expanded clones, which suggests clonal expansion. Because the primary lesion, thyroid tissue, could not be accessed, the study looked at peripheral blood alone. TRBV28, TRBJ1-2 and TRBJ2-5 were preferentially used in persistent disease, while TRBV20-1 and TRBJ2-1 were favored in newly diagnosed disease. The authors noted that the small sample size was a limitation that may lower accuracy. Sequencing and analysis were limited to the TCR beta chain. Patients with persistent disease shared more public clonotypes (approximately 2,500) than newly diagnosed patients did (more than 900).

The sample's time point label, in plain terms: newly diagnosed GD, antithyroid drugs for less than 3 months. For both TCR sequencing and RNA sequencing, RNA was extracted from PBMCs in TRIzol. The diagnosis of Graves' disease followed American Thyroid Association guidelines. Recruitment of patients was carried out at an endocrinology department in Xi'an, China. Each patient gave 7.5 to 10 milliliters of peripheral blood, collected in an EDTA anticoagulant tube. PBMCs were isolated by Ficoll Paque Plus density gradient separation without further T cell sorting. RNA quality was checked with an Agilent 2100 Bioanalyzer and agarose gel, and concentration with a NanoDrop 2000.

This TCR derives from a female donor with Graves disease. Rearrangement joined TRBV24-1 to TRBJ2-3; TRBD2 might be the D gene, on 5 matching bases. The specimen was peripheral blood mononuclear cells (PBMCs), collected at new diagnosis, from a patient treated with antithyroid drugs. The CDR3 is CATSEQQQRPDTQYF. The DNA sequence follows: TGTGCCACCAGTGAGCAACAGCAGCGGCCCGATACGCAGTATTTT.